This T cell receptor beta chain appears in the sequencing data of a study of Ad26.COV2.S vaccination and SARS-CoV-2 variants. The CDR3 has 19 amino acids. V shed 0 bases and J 1 base; nucleotides not matched to a gene: 14. The V gene's germline CDR1 is LGHNA and CDR2 YSLEER. Indicated treatment: 15 to 20 received Ad26.COV2.S at low or high dose, single or two shots; roughly 5 received placebo; per-sample allocation not given. After the first vaccine or placebo injection, samples were drawn on day 63. The donor was a Boston adult aged 18-55 years. Wuhan-strain SARS-CoV-2 spike was expressed by the Ad26 vector that made up the vaccine. Sequencing was performed with immunoSEQ multiplex PCR; in TCRdb, only in-frame clones are kept and a portion is missing. The profile shows hundreds of thousands of clones, approximately 81% of them singletons. Study results and limitations: Vaccine recipients surpassed placebo recipients in spike-specific TCR breadth.

As regards this clone: As yet, its antigen is unknown.

This receptor was identified in a person aged 18 to 59 who received the Ad26.COV2.S COVID-19 vaccine or a placebo. Sequencing was performed on peripheral blood, taken in a trial of Ad26.COV2.S vaccine versus placebo. The V gene is TRBV4-3, the J gene TRBJ2-7; 8 positions agree with TRBD2. The CDR3 nucleotides are TGCGCCAGCAGCCAAGATTACCCCTCCGGGGGGGGAAAATCCTACGAGCAGTACTTC. This sequence encodes CASSQDYPSGGGKSYEQYF.